This T cell receptor (beta chain) is drawn from a study of T cell responses to AZD1222 COVID-19 vaccine. About this clone itself: The antigen remains undetermined.

Assay used: immunoSEQ multiplex PCR; TCRdb lists only in-frame clones, some missing. The sample has 170,000 or so clones, approximately 90% seen once. Germline CDR1 is KGHSH and CDR2 is LQKENI. Trimming stripped 1 base from V and 0 bases from J, with 4 bases between. The CDR3 totals 13 residues. Notes on the study in general: Only six AZD1222 recipients tested seropositive at baseline. Reportedly, close to half of spike-specific TCRs are directed against unmutated variant regions.

The starting material was peripheral blood, obtained on day 0 of AZD1222 vaccination. The TCR sequence derives from an adult in good health. The chain carries TRBV18 and TRBJ2-7; D gene unclear. CDR3 bases: TGTGCCAGCTCACCACTATTCTCCTACGAGCAGTACTTC. This sequence encodes CASSPLFSYEQYF.